The clone carrying this TCR beta chain was observed a single time. The sample originates from a study of blood T cell repertoires in COVID-19. Background on the study: The United States, Italy and Spain provided the acute and convalescent COVID-19 samples. Nucleic acid was either cDNA or gDNA, and it came from T cells, B-cell-depleted T cells, or PBMCs.

In the authors' methods: Reference gene primer amplification gave estimated nucleated cell counts. The method was immunoSEQ multiplex PCR; TCRdb's version includes in-frame clones alone and lacks a portion of them. The DNA was the basis for D and trimming; V, J and clone size are from that table. The sample includes under 50,000 clones, roughly 91% of them seen just once. Trimming stripped 5 bases from V and 4 bases from J, with 17 bases between. There are 15 residues in the CDR3. From germline, CDR1 is MNHEY and CDR2 SVGAGI. The sequenced material came from peripheral blood. The TCR sequence derives from a man in his fifties or sixties with active COVID-19. The chain employs TRBV6-5 and TRBJ1-1, with D tentatively TRBD1 (6 bases). CDR3 sequence: CASSKLQGLGTEAFF. For the CDR3, the DNA is TGTGCCAGCAGTAAGTTACAGGGATTAGGCACTGAAGCTTTCTTT.